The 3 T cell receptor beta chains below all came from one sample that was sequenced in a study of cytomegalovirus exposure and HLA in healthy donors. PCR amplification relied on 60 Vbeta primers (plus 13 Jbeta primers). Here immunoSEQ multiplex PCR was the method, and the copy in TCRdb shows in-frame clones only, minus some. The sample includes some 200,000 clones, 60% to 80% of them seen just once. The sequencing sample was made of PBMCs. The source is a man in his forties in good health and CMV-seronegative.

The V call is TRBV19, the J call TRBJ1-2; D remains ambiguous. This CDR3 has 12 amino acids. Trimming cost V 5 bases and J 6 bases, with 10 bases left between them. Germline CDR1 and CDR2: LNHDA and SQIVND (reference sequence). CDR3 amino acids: CASSPATNGYTF. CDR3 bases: TGTGCCAGTAGTCCAGCCACTAATGGCTACACCTTC.

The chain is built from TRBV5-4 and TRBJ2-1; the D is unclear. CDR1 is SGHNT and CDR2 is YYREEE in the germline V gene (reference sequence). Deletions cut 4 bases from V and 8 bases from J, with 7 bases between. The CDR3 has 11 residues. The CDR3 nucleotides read TGTGCCAGCAGCGTACTGGATGAGCAGTTCTTC. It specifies CASSVLDEQFF.

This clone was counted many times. The CDR3 sequence is CASSETLGTGENTEAFF. Here the CDR3 DNA reads TGTGCCAGCAGTGAAACTTTGGGGACAGGGGAGAACACTGAAGCTTTCTTT. The gene calls are TRBV2 and TRBJ1-1; 10 nucleotides align to TRBD1. The CDR3 consists of 17 residues. V was pared by 2 bases and J by 1 base, with 7 bases of the junction left unmatched. Germline V CDR1 and CDR2: SNHLY, FYNNEI.